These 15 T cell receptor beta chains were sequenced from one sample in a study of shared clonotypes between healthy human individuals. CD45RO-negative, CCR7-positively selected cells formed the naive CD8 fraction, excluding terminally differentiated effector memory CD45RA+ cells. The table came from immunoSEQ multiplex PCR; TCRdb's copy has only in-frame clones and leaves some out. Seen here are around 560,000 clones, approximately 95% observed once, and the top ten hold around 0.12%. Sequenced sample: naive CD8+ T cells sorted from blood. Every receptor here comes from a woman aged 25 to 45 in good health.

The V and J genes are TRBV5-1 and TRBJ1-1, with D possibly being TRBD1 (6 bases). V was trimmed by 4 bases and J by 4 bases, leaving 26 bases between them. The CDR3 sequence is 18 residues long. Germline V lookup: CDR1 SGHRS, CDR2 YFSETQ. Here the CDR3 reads CASSTERGGQMVGTEAFF. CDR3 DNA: TGCGCCAGCAGCACCGAAAGAGGGGGACAAATGGTGGGCACTGAAGCTTTCTTT.

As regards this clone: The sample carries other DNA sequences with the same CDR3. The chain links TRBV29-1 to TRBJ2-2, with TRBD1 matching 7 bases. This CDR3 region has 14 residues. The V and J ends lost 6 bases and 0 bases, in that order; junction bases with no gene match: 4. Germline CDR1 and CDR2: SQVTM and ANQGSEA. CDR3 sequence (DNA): TGCAGCGTAGAGGACAGGACGAACACCGGGGAGCTGTTTTTT. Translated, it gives CSVEDRTNTGELFF.

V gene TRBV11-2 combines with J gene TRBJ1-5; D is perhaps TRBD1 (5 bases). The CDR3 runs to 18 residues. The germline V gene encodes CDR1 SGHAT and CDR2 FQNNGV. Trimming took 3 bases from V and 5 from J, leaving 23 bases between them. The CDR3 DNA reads TGTGCCAGCAGCTTTCCTGGGGAAAGACAGACGTGGGATCAGCCCCAGCATTTT. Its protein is CASSFPGERQTWDQPQHF. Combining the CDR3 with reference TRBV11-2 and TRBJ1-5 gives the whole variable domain EAGVAQSPRYKIIEKRQSVAFWCNPISGHATLYWYQQILGQGPKLLIQFQNNGVVDDSQLPKDRFSAERLKGVDSTLKIQPAKLEDSAVYLCASSFPGERQTWDQPQHFGDGTRLSIL.

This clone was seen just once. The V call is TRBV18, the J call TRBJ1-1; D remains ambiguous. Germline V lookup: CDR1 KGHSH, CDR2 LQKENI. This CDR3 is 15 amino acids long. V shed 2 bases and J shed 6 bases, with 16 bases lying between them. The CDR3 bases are TGTGCCAGCTCACCAAACGGAACGGCCTGGCCTGAAGCTTTCTTT. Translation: CASSPNGTAWPEAFF.

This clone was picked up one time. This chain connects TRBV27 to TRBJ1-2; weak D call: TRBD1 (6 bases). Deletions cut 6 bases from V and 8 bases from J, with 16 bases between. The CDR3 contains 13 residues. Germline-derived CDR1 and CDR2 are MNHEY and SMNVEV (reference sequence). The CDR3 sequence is CASSYDRSNGYTF. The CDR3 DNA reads TGTGCCAGCAGCTACGACAGGTCTAACGGCTACACCTTC.

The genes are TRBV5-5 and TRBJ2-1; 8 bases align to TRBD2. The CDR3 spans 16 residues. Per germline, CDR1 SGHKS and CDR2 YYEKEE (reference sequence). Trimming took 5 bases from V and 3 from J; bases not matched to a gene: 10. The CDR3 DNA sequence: TGTGCCAGCAGGAGCGGGAGACCGCCCCTCTACAATGAGCAGTTCTTC. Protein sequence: CASRSGRPPLYNEQFF. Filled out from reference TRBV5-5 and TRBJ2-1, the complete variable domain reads DAGVTQSPTHLIKTRGQQVTLRCSPISGHKSVSWYQQVLGQGPQFIFQYYEKEERGRGNFPDRFSARQFPNYSSELNVNALLLGDSALYLCASRSGRPPLYNEQFFGPGTRLTVL.

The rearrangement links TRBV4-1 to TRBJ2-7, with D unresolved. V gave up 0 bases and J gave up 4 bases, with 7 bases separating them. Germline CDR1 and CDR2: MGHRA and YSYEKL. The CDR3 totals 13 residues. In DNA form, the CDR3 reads TGCGCCAGCAGCCAAGATAAAGGGTACGAGCAGTACTTC. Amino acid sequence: CASSQDKGYEQYF.

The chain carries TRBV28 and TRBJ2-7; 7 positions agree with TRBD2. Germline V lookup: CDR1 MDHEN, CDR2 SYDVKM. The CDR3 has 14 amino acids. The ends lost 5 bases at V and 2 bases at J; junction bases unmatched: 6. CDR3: CASSVRGTTYEQYF. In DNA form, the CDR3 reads TGTGCCAGCAGTGTCCGCGGGACTACCTACGAGCAGTACTTC. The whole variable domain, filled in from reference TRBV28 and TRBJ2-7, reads DVKVTQSSRYLVKRTGEKVFLECVQDMDHENMFWYRQDPGLGLRLIYFSYDVKMKEKGDIPEGYSVSREKKERFSLILESASTNQTSMYLCASSVRGTTYEQYFGPGTRLTVT.

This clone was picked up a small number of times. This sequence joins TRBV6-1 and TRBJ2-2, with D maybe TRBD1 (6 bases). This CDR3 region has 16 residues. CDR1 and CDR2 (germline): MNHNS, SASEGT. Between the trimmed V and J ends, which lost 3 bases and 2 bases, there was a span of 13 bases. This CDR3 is CASSDTGTLNTGELFF. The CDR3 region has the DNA TGTGCCAGCAGTGACACCGGGACACTTAACACCGGGGAGCTGTTTTTT.

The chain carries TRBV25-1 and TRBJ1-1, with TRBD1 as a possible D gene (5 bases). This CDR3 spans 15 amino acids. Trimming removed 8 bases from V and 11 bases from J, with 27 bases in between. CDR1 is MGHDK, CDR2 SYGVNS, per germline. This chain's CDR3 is CASRHSLDSLAEAFF. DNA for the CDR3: TGTGCCAGCCGGCACTCCCTTGACAGCCTGGCCGAGGCTTTCTTT.

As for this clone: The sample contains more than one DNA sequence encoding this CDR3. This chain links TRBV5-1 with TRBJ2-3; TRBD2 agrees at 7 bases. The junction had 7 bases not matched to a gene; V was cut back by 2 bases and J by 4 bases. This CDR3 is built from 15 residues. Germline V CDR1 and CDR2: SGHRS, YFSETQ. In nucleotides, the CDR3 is TGCGCCAGCAGCTTAGAGGGAGGGTTTGCAGATACGCAGTATTTT. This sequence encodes CASSLEGGFADTQYF.

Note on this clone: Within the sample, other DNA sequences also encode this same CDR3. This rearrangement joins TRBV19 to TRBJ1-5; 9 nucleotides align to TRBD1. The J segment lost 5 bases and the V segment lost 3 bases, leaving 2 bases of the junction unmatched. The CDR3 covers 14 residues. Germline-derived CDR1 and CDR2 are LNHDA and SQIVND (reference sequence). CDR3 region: CASSMGQGYQPQHF. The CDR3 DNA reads TGTGCCAGTAGTATGGGACAGGGTTATCAGCCCCAGCATTTT.

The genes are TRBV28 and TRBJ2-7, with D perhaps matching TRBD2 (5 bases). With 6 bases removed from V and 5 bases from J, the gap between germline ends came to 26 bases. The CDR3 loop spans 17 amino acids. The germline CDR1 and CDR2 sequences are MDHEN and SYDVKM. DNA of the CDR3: TGTGCCAGCAGCGGGATCAGATCCTACCCCCCGCGGGACGAGCAGTACTTC. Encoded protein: CASSGIRSYPPRDEQYF.

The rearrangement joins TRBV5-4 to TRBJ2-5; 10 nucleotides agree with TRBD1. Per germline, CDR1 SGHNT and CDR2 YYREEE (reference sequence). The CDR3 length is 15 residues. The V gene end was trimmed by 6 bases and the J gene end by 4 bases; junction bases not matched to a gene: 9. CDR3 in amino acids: CASTQPGQGRETQYF. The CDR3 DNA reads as TGTGCCAGCACCCAACCGGGACAGGGGAGAGAGACCCAGTACTTC.

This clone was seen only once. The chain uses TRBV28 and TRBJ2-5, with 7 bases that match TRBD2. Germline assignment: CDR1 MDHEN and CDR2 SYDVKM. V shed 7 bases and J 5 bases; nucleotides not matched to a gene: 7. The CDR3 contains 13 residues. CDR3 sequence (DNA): TGTGCCAGCATGAGAACCGGGGGGGAGACCCAGTACTTC. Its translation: CASMRTGGETQYF.